This TCR beta chain came from a study of graft-versus-host responses after intestinal transplantation. Background on the study: Every recipient had anti-thymocyte globulin induction and roughly 3 years of tacrolimus plus steroids.

The authors combined around 200,000 CFSE-labeled responder cells with around 200,000 irradiated, violet-dye-labeled stimulator cells in plates. Trimming left V 6 bases short and J 0 bases short, with 17 bases between. Germline assignment: CDR1 LNHDA and CDR2 SQIVND (reference sequence). There are 16 residues in the CDR3. Only in-frame clones appear in the TCRdb table, and some are missing; sequencing was by immunoSEQ multiplex PCR. The sample has 13,000 to 15,000 clones; 30% to 35% are singletons. Study-level points and caveats: The study associated peak circulating GvH clone levels with early post-transplant HvG declines.

This TCR derives from a human patient who received an intestinal transplant. This rearrangement joins TRBV19 to TRBJ1-1; perhaps TRBD1 as D (6 bases). The material was alloreactive CD4+ T cells from a mixed lymphocyte reaction culture, obtained before intestinal transplant. Subset noted: CFSE-low proliferating T cells sorted from roughly 6-day pre-transplant mixed lymphocyte reaction (GvH or HvG direction). The CDR3, as DNA: TGTGCCAGTAGGCATCGCGGGGGGCGCGTGAACACTGAAGCTTTCTTT. It codes for CASRHRGGRVNTEAFF.